Listed here are 30 T cell receptor beta chains from one sample, sequenced in a study of blood T cell repertoires in COVID-19. Here immunoSEQ multiplex PCR was the method, and the copy in TCRdb shows in-frame clones only, minus some. The table has around 300,000 clones, under 90% seen once. The specimen was PBMCs or T cells enriched from blood (not recorded which). These receptors were taken from a middle-aged woman who had recovered from COVID-19.

The gene calls are TRBV14 and TRBJ2-5; D is perhaps TRBD1 (5 bases). CDR3 size: 11 residues. Between the trimmed V and J ends, which lost 8 bases and 5 bases, there was a span of 9 bases. CDR1 SGHDN and CDR2 FVKESK come from the germline V gene. The CDR3 region has the DNA TGTGCCAGCGGGCCAGGGGAGACCCAGTACTTC. This gives the protein CASGPGETQYF.

This clone was counted between two and nine times. The rearrangement joins TRBV27 to TRBJ1-1; no reliable D call. With 6 bases removed from V and 4 bases from J, the gap between germline ends came to 15 bases. Germline V CDR1 and CDR2: MNHEY, SMNVEV (reference sequence). CDR3 length: 14 amino acids. This CDR3 reads CASSLLDGGTEAFF. The CDR3 bases are TGTGCCAGCAGCCTCCTGGATGGAGGCACTGAAGCTTTCTTT.

This sequence joins TRBV6-5 and TRBJ1-3; TRBD1 might be the D (6 bases). The CDR3 has 12 amino acids. The germline V and J ends were trimmed by 4 bases and 7 bases, with 8 bases remaining between them. Germline-derived CDR1 and CDR2 are MNHEY and SVGAGI. The CDR3 coding sequence is TGTGCCAGCAGTTCCAGGGGCAACACCATATATTTT. It encodes CASSSRGNTIYF.

The genes are TRBV7-3 and TRBJ2-3, with D unclear. Trimming removed 5 bases at V and 0 bases at J, with 12 bases between. The CDR3 totals 15 residues. Germline CDR1 reads SGHTA; CDR2 reads FQGTGA. CDR3 bases: TGTGCCAGCAGCCCCCTCGGTGCTAGCACAGATACGCAGTATTTT. Amino acids: CASSPLGASTDTQYF.

CDR3 residues: CASTRGETQYF. The CDR3 nucleotides are TGTGCCAGCACCCGAGGGGAGACCCAGTACTTC. The rearrangement links TRBV2 to TRBJ2-5; D might be TRBD2 (5 bases). Germline V gene lookup returns CDR1 SNHLY and CDR2 FYNNEI. V dropped 7 bases and J dropped 5 bases, with 8 bases sitting between them. This CDR3 has 11 residues. Filled out from reference TRBV2 and TRBJ2-5, the complete variable domain reads EPEVTQTPSHQVTQMGQEVILRCVPISNHLYFYWYRQILGQKVEFLVSFYNNEISEKSEIFDDQFSVERPDGSNFTLKIRSTKLEDSAMYFCASTRGETQYFGPGTRLLVL.

J is TRBJ1-1 and V is TRBV19, with TRBD1 matching over 8 bases. The germline V gene has CDR1 LNHDA and CDR2 SQIVND (reference sequence). V lost 5 bases, J lost 11 bases, and 10 bases stayed unmatched. CDR3 length equals 13 residues. The CDR3 DNA is TGTGCCAGTAGTCTCCGGACAGGGTATAGTGCTTTCTTT. This translates into CASSLRTGYSAFF.

This clone was seen only once. V gene TRBV5-1 combines with J gene TRBJ2-1; 7 bases fit TRBD1. Germline assignment: CDR1 SGHRS and CDR2 YFSETQ. CDR3 length: 16 residues. The V gene end was trimmed by 4 bases and the J gene end by 4 bases; junction bases not matched to a gene: 11. This chain's CDR3 is CASSPDSGQTYNEQFF. The DNA of the CDR3 is TGCGCCAGCAGCCCGGACTCGGGACAGACATACAATGAGCAGTTCTTC.

The J gene is TRBJ1-2, the V gene TRBV5-5; TRBD1 might be the D (5 bases). The germline V gene has CDR1 SGHKS and CDR2 YYEKEE (reference sequence). The CDR3 has 14 amino acids. With 0 bases removed from V and 8 bases from J, the gap between germline ends came to 14 bases. CDR3 in amino acids: CASSLVWGVSGYTF. The CDR3 region has the DNA TGTGCCAGCAGCTTGGTCTGGGGGGTGTCAGGCTACACCTTC.

The chain employs TRBV9 and TRBJ2-1; 12 bases are a match to TRBD2. The CDR3 extends over 16 amino acids. Trimming took 0 bases from V and 7 from J; bases not matched to a gene: 5. The germline CDR1 and CDR2 sequences are SGDLS and YYNGEE. The DNA for the CDR3 is TGTGCCAGCAGCGTAGGGCCGACTAGCGGGAGAAATGAGCAGTTCTTC. Amino acid sequence: CASSVGPTSGRNEQFF.

The chain links TRBV7-9 to TRBJ1-1, with D perhaps matching TRBD1 (6 bases). The V gene's germline CDR1 is SEHNR and CDR2 FQNEAQ (reference sequence). The CDR3 runs to 14 residues. Trimming took 6 bases from V and 0 from J, leaving 11 bases between them. As DNA, the CDR3 is TGTGCCAGCAGACCCGGGGGGCTGAACACTGAAGCTTTCTTT. This sequence encodes CASRPGGLNTEAFF.

This chain links TRBV7-3 with TRBJ2-2; D gene unclear. Between the trimmed V and J ends, which lost 5 bases and 0 bases, there was a span of 7 bases. CDR3 length: 14 residues. CDR1 and CDR2 from the germline V gene are SGHTA and FQGTGA. The CDR3 DNA reads TGTGCCAGCAGCCCCAACTCGAACACCGGGGAGCTGTTTTTT. This sequence encodes CASSPNSNTGELFF.

The rearrangement links TRBV5-1 to TRBJ2-2; TRBD2 agrees at 10 bases. The germline V gene has CDR1 SGHRS and CDR2 YFSETQ. This CDR3 has 15 amino acids. The trim removed 3 bases at V and 5 bases at J, leaving 4 bases unmatched. The CDR3 is CASSSGLAATGELFF. The CDR3 DNA follows: TGCGCCAGCAGCTCTGGACTAGCGGCAACCGGGGAGCTGTTTTTT.

The chain has TRBV2 and TRBJ1-5; TRBD1 is a possible D gene (5 bases). Trimming left V 6 bases short and J 0 bases short, with 12 bases between. Germline CDR1 and CDR2: SNHLY and FYNNEI. This CDR3 is 15 amino acids long. The CDR3 nucleotides are TGTGCCAGCAGAATGACAGAAATTAGCAATCAGCCCCAGCATTTT. Its protein is CASRMTEISNQPQHF.

This chain uses TRBV18 with TRBJ1-2; the D is unclear. Germline CDR1 is KGHSH and CDR2 is LQKENI. V was shortened by 2 bases and J by 6 bases, with 7 bases between the two germline ends. The CDR3 is 12 amino acids. Here the CDR3 DNA reads TGTGCCAGCTCACCATATGGAGATGGCTACACCTTC. As protein: CASSPYGDGYTF. The whole variable domain, filled in from reference TRBV18 and TRBJ1-2, reads NAGVMQNPRHLVRRRGQEARLRCSPMKGHSHVYWYRQLPEEGLKFMVYLQKENIIDESGMPKERFSAEFPKEGPSILRIQQVVRGDSAAYFCASSPYGDGYTFGSGTRLTVV.

The rearrangement uses TRBV6-5 and TRBJ2-7; D perhaps matches TRBD2 (6 bases). Looked up from germline, CDR1 is MNHEY and CDR2 is SVGAGI. Trimming took off 0 bases at V and 6 bases at J, with 15 bases between the two ends. The CDR3 consists of 15 residues. The CDR3 spells CASSYSGWGESEQYF. The CDR3, as DNA: TGTGCCAGCAGTTACTCTGGGTGGGGGGAGAGCGAGCAGTACTTC.

The chain uses TRBV27 and TRBJ2-7; possible D gene TRBD1, 6 bases. The V end was cut by 2 bases, the J end by 4 bases, with 21 bases between. The CDR3 sequence is 17 residues long. Germline V gene lookup returns CDR1 MNHEY and CDR2 SMNVEV (reference sequence). CDR3: CASSLLNNTGFWYEQYF. The CDR3 DNA reads as TGTGCCAGCAGTTTACTTAATAACACAGGGTTTTGGTACGAGCAGTACTTC.

The chain links TRBV9 to TRBJ1-2, with D perhaps TRBD1 (5 bases). CDR1 is SGDLS and CDR2 is YYNGEE in the germline V gene. The CDR3 totals 16 residues. Trimming stripped 1 base from V and 7 bases from J, with 20 bases between. CDR3 in DNA: TGTGCCAGCAGCGTACCCCCTGGGGGGGGAGCGGGTGGCTACACCTTC. Translated: CASSVPPGGGAGGYTF.

The CDR3 region is CASSLLQGSEQYF. The CDR3 DNA is TGTGCCAGCAGCTTGTTACAGGGGAGCGAGCAGTACTTC. This sequence joins TRBV5-4 and TRBJ2-7; 7 bases are a match to TRBD1. V lost 1 base and J lost 6; bases outside the gene matches: 4. Per the germline V gene, CDR1 is SGHNT and CDR2 is YYREEE (reference sequence). The CDR3 loop spans 13 amino acids.

The chain combines TRBV10-2 with TRBJ1-2; D possibly corresponds to TRBD1 (5 bases). The germline V gene encodes CDR1 WSHSY and CDR2 SAAADI. The CDR3 runs 15 residues. Deletions cut 4 bases from V and 4 bases from J, with 16 bases between. The CDR3 is CASSVEPQATYGYTF. The CDR3 DNA follows: TGCGCCAGCAGTGTGGAGCCACAGGCAACCTATGGCTACACCTTC.

The chain combines TRBV5-1 with TRBJ2-3; 8 bases align to TRBD2. The CDR3 extends over 16 amino acids. The germline V gene encodes CDR1 SGHRS and CDR2 YFSETQ. J gave up 1 base and V 4 bases, and 8 bases lay outside the gene matches. The CDR3 coding sequence is TGCGCCAGCAGCACGAAGCGGGAGTGGGGCACAGATACGCAGTATTTT. Translated: CASSTKREWGTDTQYF.

This rearrangement joins TRBV5-1 to TRBJ2-1; possible D gene TRBD1, 5 bases. In germline, CDR1 is SGHRS, CDR2 YFSETQ. This CDR3 contains 15 residues. The V end was cut by 0 bases, the J end by 2 bases, with 9 bases between. Here the CDR3 DNA reads TGCGCCAGCAGCTTGGAAGGGGAAACCTACAATGAGCAGTTCTTC. Translated: CASSLEGETYNEQFF.

There are a few counts of this clone. The chain is built from TRBV5-1 and TRBJ2-5, with D possibly being TRBD1 (6 bases). V dropped 4 bases and J dropped 0 bases, with 10 bases sitting between them. The germline CDR1 and CDR2 sequences are SGHRS and YFSETQ. The CDR3 sequence is 14 residues long. The CDR3 loop is CASSIQGYQETQYF. The CDR3 DNA is TGCGCCAGCAGCATACAGGGTTACCAAGAGACCCAGTACTTC.

The chain combines TRBV4-3 with TRBJ2-7; 10 bases agree with TRBD2. The CDR3 covers 15 residues. V was pared by 0 bases and J by 6 bases, with 5 bases of the junction left unmatched. CDR1 and CDR2 from the germline V gene are LGHNA and YSLEER. The CDR3 nucleotides are TGCGCCAGCAGCCAAGACAGGCTAGCGGGAGCCGAGCAGTACTTC. As protein: CASSQDRLAGAEQYF.

The chain is built from TRBV5-5 and TRBJ1-4; no clear D gene. Germline V lookup: CDR1 SGHKS, CDR2 YYEKEE (reference sequence). The CDR3 has 15 residues. V was clipped by 1 base and J by 8 bases, with 15 bases between them. In DNA, the CDR3 is TGTGCCAGCAGCTTGATTGCGGGGTTTGGCGAAAAACTGTTTTTT. Translation gives CASSLIAGFGEKLFF. The whole variable domain, remainder taken from reference TRBV5-5 and TRBJ1-4, is DAGVTQSPTHLIKTRGQQVTLRCSPISGHKSVSWYQQVLGQGPQFIFQYYEKEERGRGNFPDRFSARQFPNYSSELNVNALLLGDSALYLCASSLIAGFGEKLFFGSGTQLSVL.

The chain combines TRBV5-1 with TRBJ2-3; 7 positions agree with TRBD2. The ends lost 6 bases at V and 5 bases at J; junction bases unmatched: 9. The CDR3 sequence is 14 residues long. The germline V gene encodes CDR1 SGHRS and CDR2 YFSETQ. CDR3 region: CASKGGAGVDTQYF. The CDR3 DNA follows: TGCGCCAGCAAAGGAGGCGCGGGGGTAGATACGCAGTATTTT. Based on the CDR3 plus reference TRBV5-1 and TRBJ2-3, the full variable domain is KAGVTQTPRYLIKTRGQQVTLSCSPISGHRSVSWYQQTPGQGLQFLFEYFSETQRNKGNFPGRFSGRQFSNSRSEMNVSTLELGDSALYLCASKGGAGVDTQYFGPGTRLTVL.

This chain joins TRBV27 and TRBJ1-1; 7 bases map to TRBD1. Germline values: CDR1 MNHEY, CDR2 SMNVEV (reference sequence). Unmatched junction bases numbered 2, after V lost 2 bases and J lost 5 bases. The CDR3 covers 13 residues. CDR3 coding DNA: TGTGCCAGCAGTTTAACAGGGGAGACTGAAGCTTTCTTT. It is translated as CASSLTGETEAFF.

This chain uses TRBV5-1 with TRBJ2-3; 9 positions match TRBD1. J lost 5 bases, V lost 4 bases, and 2 bases had no gene match. The CDR3 is made up of 13 amino acids. Germline values: CDR1 SGHRS, CDR2 YFSETQ. For the CDR3, the DNA is TGCGCCAGCAGCACAGGGGGCGAAGATACGCAGTATTTT. Protein product: CASSTGGEDTQYF.

This clone was recorded once. The rearrangement uses TRBV5-1 and TRBJ2-7, with 10 bases fitting TRBD2. The CDR3 has 16 residues. Looked up from germline, CDR1 is SGHRS and CDR2 is YFSETQ. Unmatched junction bases numbered 7, after V lost 3 bases and J lost 1 base. The CDR3 loop is CASSSGSSGGSYEQYF. The CDR3 DNA sequence: TGCGCCAGCAGCTCCGGGAGTAGCGGGGGGTCCTACGAGCAGTACTTC.

The chain couples TRBV6-5 to TRBJ1-5; D is unclear. Germline CDR1 reads MNHEY; CDR2 reads SVGAGI. The V end was cut by 2 bases, the J end by 6 bases, with 11 bases between. The CDR3 totals 14 residues. The CDR3 nucleotides are TGTGCCAGCAGTTACGTGAGGGTTGTTCAGCCCCAGCATTTT. Protein sequence: CASSYVRVVQPQHF.

The V call is TRBV19, the J call TRBJ2-2; D is unresolved. CDR1 LNHDA and CDR2 SQIVND come from the germline V gene (reference sequence). Trimming took off 5 bases at V and 0 bases at J, with 4 bases between the two ends. The CDR3 spans 13 residues. CDR3 in amino acids: CASSLSNTGELFF. CDR3 DNA: TGTGCCAGTAGTCTCTCGAACACCGGGGAGCTGTTTTTT.